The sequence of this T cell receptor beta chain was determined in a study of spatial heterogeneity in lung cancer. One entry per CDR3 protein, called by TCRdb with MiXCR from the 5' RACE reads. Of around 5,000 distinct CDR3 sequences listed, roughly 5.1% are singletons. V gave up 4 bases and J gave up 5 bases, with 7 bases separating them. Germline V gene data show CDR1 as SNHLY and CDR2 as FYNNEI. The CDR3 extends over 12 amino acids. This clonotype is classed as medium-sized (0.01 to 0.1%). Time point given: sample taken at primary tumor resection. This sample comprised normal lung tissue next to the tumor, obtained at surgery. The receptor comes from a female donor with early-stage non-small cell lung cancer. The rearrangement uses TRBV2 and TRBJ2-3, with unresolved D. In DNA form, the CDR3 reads TGTGCCAGCAGTGTAAACGAAGATACGCAGTATTTT. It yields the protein CASSVNEDTQYF.